One and the same sample provided the 7 T cell receptor beta chains below, sequenced in a study of shared clonotypes between healthy human individuals (dated by TCRdb to about 2020). Libraries came from the immunoSEQ multiplex PCR assay. The table comes from immuneACCESS by way of TCRdb, which keeps in-frame sequences with V and J called. Part of the clones is missing from these tables; in studies checked, under half for an unresolved V gene and the rest for unknown reasons. Across this sample there are around 600,000 clones, with approximately 97% seen only once. 0.055% to 0.07% of the sample lies in the top ten. Sequencing was performed on naive CD4+ T cells sorted from blood. What the cell subset or site label conveys for this sample: CD45RA+ positively selected. Receptors were obtained from a woman in her twenties or thirties in good health.

The chain carries TRBV4-1 and TRBJ1-4; D is unresolved. There are 13 residues in the CDR3. The V gene's germline CDR1 is MGHRA and CDR2 YSYEKL. Trimming stripped 4 bases from V and 7 bases from J, with 10 bases between. CDR3 DNA: TGCGCCAGCAGCCGAATAGCCGTTGAAAAACTGTTTTTT. Its translation: CASSRIAVEKLFF.

This chain connects TRBV28 to TRBJ2-2; 10 nucleotides match TRBD2. Germline trimming cut 4 bases from V and 6 bases from J; bases unmatched to any gene: 5. Germline V gene lookup returns CDR1 MDHEN and CDR2 SYDVKM. This CDR3 has 15 amino acids. The CDR3 spells CASSSLGLAAGELFF. CDR3 in DNA: TGTGCCAGCAGTTCCCTTGGACTAGCGGCCGGGGAGCTGTTTTTT.

This chain uses TRBV28 with TRBJ1-4; TRBD1 matches 9 bases. The germline V gene has CDR1 MDHEN and CDR2 SYDVKM. V shed 6 bases, J shed 5 bases, and the junction held 7 bases outside the gene matches. This CDR3 has 15 residues. CDR3 DNA sequence: TGTGCCAGCAGCACACCGGGACAGGGAAATGAAAAACTGTTTTTT. The encoded protein is CASSTPGQGNEKLFF.

J is TRBJ1-6 and V is TRBV13, with 8 bases identical to TRBD1. Germline values: CDR1 PRHDT, CDR2 FYEKMQ (reference sequence). V lost 5 bases to trimming and J lost 9 bases; unmatched junction nucleotides: 15. The CDR3 covers 17 residues. The CDR3 region has the DNA TGTGCCAGCAGCCGAATGATAGACAGGGGAATGAGTTCACCCCTCCACTTT. It is translated as CASSRMIDRGMSSPLHF. The full variable domain, rest sourced from reference TRBV13 and TRBJ1-6, is AAGVIQSPRHLIKEKRETATLKCYPIPRHDTVYWYQQGPGQDPQFLISFYEKMQSDKGSIPDRFSAQQFSDYHSELNMSSLELGDSALYFCASSRMIDRGMSSPLHFGNGTRLTVT.

J is TRBJ2-1 and V is TRBV29-1; a weak D match, TRBD1 (5 bases). The CDR3 sequence is 14 residues long. V lost 7 bases, J lost 0 bases, and 13 bases lay in between. Germline CDR1 SQVTM, CDR2 ANQGSEA. The CDR3 loop is CSGKGASSYNEQFF. The CDR3 DNA sequence: TGCAGCGGCAAAGGGGCAAGCTCCTACAATGAGCAGTTCTTC.

V usage is TRBV30 and J usage is TRBJ1-6; TRBD1 agrees at 7 bases. CDR1 and CDR2 from the germline V gene are GTSNPN and SVGIG (reference sequence). Trimming took 0 bases from V and 7 from J; bases not matched to a gene: 6. This CDR3 region has 15 residues. CDR3 DNA: TGTGCCTGGAGTGTACTCACAGGGGTCAATTCACCCCTCCACTTT. Translation: CAWSVLTGVNSPLHF.

V usage is TRBV21-1 and J usage is TRBJ1-3. TRBV21-1 is a pseudogene. This CDR3 is built from 15 residues. DNA for the CDR3: TGTGCCAGCAGCTGGGACTCGTCGAGGGGAAACACCATATATTTT. Residues: CASSWDSSRGNTIYF.